These 12 T cell receptor beta chains came from one sample sequenced in a study of T cells in tumors after PD-1 blockade. TCRdb's copy holds only in-frame clones and misses some; the assay was immunoSEQ multiplex PCR. The table has about 48,000 clones, roughly 80% seen once. Here the sequenced sample was PBMCs, taken before anti-PD-1 treatment. The receptor source for this set is a human donor with basal cell carcinoma.

The chain employs TRBV7-6 and TRBJ2-3; TRBD2 matches at 8 bases. Germline V lookup: CDR1 SGHVS, CDR2 FNYEAQ. The CDR3 is 16 amino acids. The ends lost 5 bases at V and 6 bases at J; junction bases unmatched: 13. The CDR3 DNA reads as TGTGCCAGCAGCCCGGGACTAGTTTTTAGGGGGGATACGCAGTATTTT. Residues: CASSPGLVFRGDTQYF. Using reference TRBV7-6 and TRBJ2-3 for the parts outside the CDR3, the full variable domain is GAGVSQSPRYKVTKRGQDVALRCDPISGHVSLYWYRQALGQGPEFLTYFNYEAQQDKSGLPNDRFSAERPEGSISTLTIQRTEQRDSAMYRCASSPGLVFRGDTQYFGPGTRLTVL.

The sample holds one count of this clone. The chain recombines TRBV30 with TRBJ2-5; D gene unclear. CDR3 size: 12 residues. The germline CDR1 and CDR2 sequences are GTSNPN and SVGIG (reference sequence). The V and J ends lost 4 bases and 5 bases respectively, with 11 bases between them. The CDR3 sequence: CAWMGISETQYF. CDR3 sequence (DNA): TGTGCCTGGATGGGCATTTCGGAGACCCAGTACTTC. The full variable domain, its missing parts supplied by reference TRBV30 and TRBJ2-5, is SQTIHQWPATLVQPVGSPLSLECTVEGTSNPNLYWYRQAAGRGLQLLFYSVGIGQISSEVPQNLSASRPQDRQFILSSKKLLLSDSGFYLCAWMGISETQYFGPGTRLLVL.

The table lists this clone with a few counts. The chain couples TRBV11-1 to TRBJ1-2; D might be TRBD1 (5 bases). This CDR3 is 12 amino acids long. The germline V gene encodes CDR1 SGHAT and CDR2 FQDESV (reference sequence). V was trimmed by 5 bases and J by 7 bases, leaving 11 bases between them. CDR3 residues: CASSPTGGGYTF. CDR3 DNA sequence: TGTGCCAGCAGCCCCACAGGAGGTGGCTACACCTTC.

This chain uses TRBV7-2 with TRBJ2-7, with D tentatively TRBD1 (5 bases). CDR1 is SGHTA, CDR2 FQGNSA, per germline. The germline V and J ends were trimmed by 4 bases and 4 bases, with 17 bases remaining between them. This CDR3 contains 15 residues. DNA of the CDR3: TGTGCCAGCAGCTATCAGACAGCCACCATTTACGAGCAGTACTTC. Its translation is CASSYQTATIYEQYF.

The chain couples TRBV5-1 to TRBJ2-5; 7 bases align to TRBD2. This CDR3 comprises 14 residues. Germline CDR1 and CDR2: SGHRS and YFSETQ. J was trimmed by 5 bases and V by 1 base; bases with no gene match: 5. Here the CDR3 DNA reads TGCGCCAGCAGCTTGATAGACGGGGGGGAGACCCAGTACTTC. It encodes CASSLIDGGETQYF.

The chain uses TRBV4-2 and TRBJ1-1; tentatively, D is TRBD1 (5 bases). The CDR3 runs 13 residues. With 3 bases removed from V and 10 bases from J, the gap between germline ends came to 15 bases. Germline V gives CDR1 LGHNA, CDR2 YNFKEQ. CDR3 in amino acids: CASSQKSGNGAFF. The CDR3 DNA sequence: TGTGCCAGCAGCCAGAAATCAGGGAACGGAGCTTTCTTT.

This clone occurred once. The chain joins TRBV3-1 (or the pseudogene TRBV3-2) to TRBJ1-5; D not resolved. V was pared by 1 base and J by 2 bases, with 6 bases between. CDR3 length equals 14 residues. The germline V gene encodes CDR1 LGHDT and CDR2 YNNKEL (reference sequence). CDR3 in amino acids: CASSQAGGNQPQHF. DNA of the CDR3: TGTGCCAGCAGCCAAGCCGGGGGCAATCAGCCCCAGCATTTT.

The chain has TRBV29-1 and TRBJ2-7; 12 bases fit TRBD1. Germline V CDR1 and CDR2: SQVTM, ANQGSEA. The V gene end was trimmed by 3 bases and the J gene end by 4 bases; junction bases not matched to a gene: 10. The CDR3 extends over 16 amino acids. CDR3 DNA sequence: TGCAGCGTTGAGCCCGCGGGGACAGGGGGCAATTACGAGCAGTACTTC. Its translation: CSVEPAGTGGNYEQYF.

This clone was seen just once. The chain couples TRBV5-6 to TRBJ2-5; no firm D call. Germline CDR1 and CDR2: SGHDT and YYEEEE. The length of the CDR3 is 15 residues. V shed 2 bases and J shed 1 base, with 12 bases lying between them. The CDR3 region is CASSFRLPGQETQYF. The CDR3 bases are TGTGCCAGCAGCTTCCGTCTCCCGGGCCAAGAGACCCAGTACTTC.

This clone was seen only once. V and J are TRBV6-6 and TRBJ1-4; TRBD1 is a possible D gene (5 bases). The germline gives CDR1 MNHNY, CDR2 SVGAGI (reference sequence). This CDR3 region has 14 residues. Trimming removed 5 bases from V and 5 bases from J, with 12 bases in between. CDR3 protein: CASSPSPGNEKLFF. CDR3 nucleotides: TGTGCCAGCAGTCCCTCCCCAGGGAATGAAAAACTGTTTTTT.

This chain connects TRBV5-6 to TRBJ1-1, with a possible D match to TRBD1 (6 bases). Trimming removed 4 bases from V and 1 base from J, with 8 bases in between. CDR3 length equals 13 residues. Germline values: CDR1 SGHDT, CDR2 YYEEEE. In DNA form, the CDR3 reads TGTGCCAGCAGCCTGGACAGGAACACTGAAGCTTTCTTT. It encodes CASSLDRNTEAFF.

The sample holds a few counts of this clone. The genes are TRBV15 and TRBJ2-4; TRBD1 aligns across 11 bases. The junction had 6 bases not matched to a gene; V was cut back by 5 bases and J by 0 bases. There are 17 residues in the CDR3. The germline V gene encodes CDR1 LNHNV and CDR2 YYDKDF (reference sequence). The CDR3 loop is CATSGQGAVLAKNIQYF. CDR3 bases: TGTGCCACCAGCGGACAGGGGGCGGTACTAGCCAAAAACATTCAGTACTTC.